This is a list of T cell receptor beta chains from one sample in a study of shared clonotypes between healthy human individuals. The table came from immunoSEQ multiplex PCR; TCRdb's copy has only in-frame clones and leaves some out. The sample contains more than 900,000 clones, around 82% of which appear only once. The sequencing sample was made of memory CD4+ T cells from PBMCs. These receptors were taken from a man aged 18 to 29 in good health. Some clones in this sample may be carry-over from other donors' samples. Both conserved end residues are part of each CDR3. Fields, in order: V gene, J gene, clone size, D gene, CDR3 DNA, CDR3 protein. The D gene is left open where the match is weak. Size is omitted from some rows. Given values are once, few, many or a class for expanded clones.

V gene: TRBV7-7; J gene: TRBJ2-1; clone size: .; D gene: TRBD2; CDR3 DNA: TGTGCCAGCAGCTTATTCCTAGCGGGAGACAATGAGCAGTTCTTC; CDR3 protein: CASSLFLAGDNEQFF
V gene: TRBV7-6; J gene: TRBJ2-5; clone size: .; D gene: .; CDR3 DNA: TGTGCCAGCAGCACTCCTAGCGTCCAAGAGACCCAGTACTTC; CDR3 protein: CASSTPSVQETQYF
V gene: TRBV5-1; J gene: TRBJ2-5; clone size: .; D gene: TRBD2; CDR3 DNA: TGCGCCAGCAGCTTGGGGGCGGGAGTTGGCGAGACCCAGTACTTC; CDR3 protein: CASSLGAGVGETQYF
V gene: TRBV11-1; J gene: TRBJ2-7; clone size: .; D gene: TRBD2; CDR3 DNA: TGTGCCAGCAGCCACCCTAGCGGGAGAACCTACGAGCAGTACTTC; CDR3 protein: CASSHPSGRTYEQYF
V gene: TRBV5-1; J gene: TRBJ1-5; clone size: .; D gene: .; CDR3 DNA: TGCGCCAGCAGCTCCGGATACGGGGACCCCCAGCATTTT; CDR3 protein: CASSSGYGDPQHF
V gene: TRBV7-2; J gene: TRBJ2-1; clone size: .; D gene: .; CDR3 DNA: TGTGCCAGCAGCTCCGATCGGGCGCCATACAATGAGCAGTTCTTC; CDR3 protein: CASSSDRAPYNEQFF
V gene: TRBV9; J gene: TRBJ2-3; clone size: few; D gene: .; CDR3 DNA: TGTGCCAGCAGCCTTCGGGAGTTCCCTAGCACAGATACGCAGTATTTT; CDR3 protein: CASSLREFPSTDTQYF
V gene: TRBV6-1; J gene: TRBJ2-5; clone size: .; D gene: TRBD2; CDR3 DNA: TGTGCCAGCAGCGTCAACGGACTAGCGGGCGAGACCCAGTACTTC; CDR3 protein: CASSVNGLAGETQYF
V gene: TRBV6-1; J gene: TRBJ1-3; clone size: .; D gene: .; CDR3 DNA: TGTGCCAGCAGTGAAGCTGGGTTCTCTGGAAACACCATATATTTT; CDR3 protein: CASSEAGFSGNTIYF
V gene: TRBV6-6; J gene: TRBJ2-7; clone size: .; D gene: TRBD1; CDR3 DNA: TGTGCCAGCAACCGTGCGGGACAGGGGGCGGTTGAGCAGTACTTC; CDR3 protein: CASNRAGQGAVEQYF
V gene: TRBV5-8; J gene: TRBJ1-5; clone size: .; D gene: .; CDR3 DNA: TGTGCCAGCAGCCTTTCTGGGGGGTGGTGGAGCAATCAGCCCCAGCATTTT; CDR3 protein: CASSLSGGWWSNQPQHF
V gene: TRBV15; J gene: TRBJ2-2; clone size: .; D gene: TRBD2; CDR3 DNA: TGTGCCACCAGCCCCGGGAGGGCCTTTACCGGGGAGCTGTTTTTT; CDR3 protein: CATSPGRAFTGELFF
V gene: TRBV5-1; J gene: TRBJ1-2; clone size: .; D gene: .; CDR3 DNA: TGCGCCAGCAGTTACGACACCTATGGCTACACCTTC; CDR3 protein: CASSYDTYGYTF
V gene: TRBV5-1; J gene: TRBJ2-3; clone size: .; D gene: .; CDR3 DNA: TGCGCCAGCAGTCCTGGGGGCACAGGCACAGATACGCAGTATTTT; CDR3 protein: CASSPGGTGTDTQYF
V gene: TRBV10-3; J gene: TRBJ1-1; clone size: .; D gene: .; CDR3 DNA: TGTGCCATCAGTGAGGACACTGAAGCTTTCTTT; CDR3 protein: CAISEDTEAFF
V gene: TRBV2; J gene: TRBJ1-5; clone size: .; D gene: TRBD1; CDR3 DNA: TGTGCCAGCAAAACAGGGGGGTCGAACAATCAGCCCCAGCATTTT; CDR3 protein: CASKTGGSNNQPQHF
V gene: TRBV2; J gene: TRBJ2-7; clone size: .; D gene: TRBD1; CDR3 DNA: TGTGCCAGCAGCTCCTTGACAGGGCGGGAGCAGTACTTC; CDR3 protein: CASSSLTGREQYF
V gene: TRBV5-5; J gene: TRBJ2-3; clone size: .; D gene: .; CDR3 DNA: TGTGCCAGCAGCTTGGCAGGGGGGACTTCAAGTACGCAGTATTTT; CDR3 protein: CASSLAGGTSSTQYF
V gene: TRBV7-2; J gene: TRBJ2-7; clone size: few; D gene: TRBD1; CDR3 DNA: TGTGCCAGCAGCTGGGACAGAGGCCCCTACGAGCAGTACTTC; CDR3 protein: CASSWDRGPYEQYF
V gene: TRBV6-6; J gene: TRBJ2-5; clone size: once; D gene: .; CDR3 DNA: TGTGCCACCCAAAGGGGATTGCAGGAGACCCAGTACTTC; CDR3 protein: CATQRGLQETQYF
V gene: TRBV7-3; J gene: TRBJ1-1; clone size: .; D gene: .; CDR3 DNA: TGTGCCAGCAGCCCCGGGCGTGGCACTGAAGCTTTCTTT; CDR3 protein: CASSPGRGTEAFF
V gene: TRBV7-2; J gene: TRBJ2-5; clone size: .; D gene: .; CDR3 DNA: TGTGCCAGCAGCTTAGGTCCTAGCAGGGAGACCCAGTACTTC; CDR3 protein: CASSLGPSRETQYF
V gene: TRBV11-2; J gene: TRBJ1-1; clone size: .; D gene: .; CDR3 DNA: TGTGCCAGCAGCTTAAGAGGTATGAACACTGAAGCTTTCTTT; CDR3 protein: CASSLRGMNTEAFF
V gene: TRBV29-1; J gene: TRBJ2-7; clone size: .; D gene: TRBD2; CDR3 DNA: TGCAGCGTTGTAATTAGCGGGAGCTCCTACGAGCAGTACTTC; CDR3 protein: CSVVISGSSYEQYF
V gene: TRBV28; J gene: TRBJ2-7; clone size: .; D gene: .; CDR3 DNA: TGTGCCAGCAGTCAAAGGAGCGAGCAGTACTTC; CDR3 protein: CASSQRSEQYF
V gene: TRBV6-6; J gene: TRBJ2-7; clone size: .; D gene: TRBD2; CDR3 DNA: TGTGCCAGCAGTCTAGGGGCGGGAGGTAGTTACGAGCAGTACTTC; CDR3 protein: CASSLGAGGSYEQYF
V gene: TRBV5-1; J gene: TRBJ2-5; clone size: few; D gene: TRBD1; CDR3 DNA: TGCGCCAGCAGCCTAGGGACAGGGGGACCCCAAGAGACCCAGTACTTC; CDR3 protein: CASSLGTGGPQETQYF
V gene: TRBV30; J gene: TRBJ2-2; clone size: .; D gene: .; CDR3 DNA: TGTGCCTGGAAGAAGCAGAGCACGAAGGCCGGGGAGCTGTTTTTT; CDR3 protein: CAWKKQSTKAGELFF
V gene: TRBV19; J gene: TRBJ1-3; clone size: .; D gene: .; CDR3 DNA: TGTGCCAGTAGTTATATGGACAGAGTTGGGAACACCATATATTTT; CDR3 protein: CASSYMDRVGNTIYF
V gene: TRBV5-1; J gene: TRBJ2-7; clone size: few; D gene: .; CDR3 DNA: TGCGCCAGCAGCTTGGAGGGTAGTACCTACGAGCAGTACTTC; CDR3 protein: CASSLEGSTYEQYF
V gene: TRBV2; J gene: TRBJ1-5; clone size: .; D gene: .; CDR3 DNA: TGTGCCAGCGGGGGTAAAAGTGGCCAGCCCCAGCATTTT; CDR3 protein: CASGGKSGQPQHF
V gene: TRBV9; J gene: TRBJ2-3; clone size: .; D gene: .; CDR3 DNA: TGTGCCAGCAGCCGGCGGGGAACCACAGATACGCAGTATTTT; CDR3 protein: CASSRRGTTDTQYF
V gene: TRBV4-3; J gene: TRBJ2-3; clone size: .; D gene: .; CDR3 DNA: TGCGCCAGCAGCCCATCGGGCACTAGTTGGGATACGCAGTATTTT; CDR3 protein: CASSPSGTSWDTQYF